Given below is one T cell receptor beta chain in context. Its antigen is unidentified. These data come from a study of cytomegalovirus exposure and HLA in healthy donors. Study at large: Researchers found that about 82% of just under 400 genotyped donors fell within the Caucasian-associated ancestry cluster. Whole-study results and caveats: Rarity held for most TCR sequences, but there were some public TCRs that occurred in many donors.

A multiplex PCR was run with 60 Vbeta primers and 13 Jbeta primers. TCRdb's table, derived via immunoSEQ multiplex PCR, lists solely in-frame clones and lacks some. The sample holds roughly 140,000 clones, 84% seen once. Trimming took 4 bases from V and 5 from J, leaving 15 bases between them. The germline V gene has CDR1 SGHVS and CDR2 FQNEAQ. The CDR3 length is 15 residues. The rearrangement links TRBV7-8 to TRBJ2-1; TRBD2 might be the D (5 bases). The sample taken for sequencing was PBMCs. The TCR originated in a boy younger than 10 in good health and CMV-seronegative. The DNA of the CDR3 is TGTGCCAGCAGCTCCAGCAGGACTCTAAACAATGAGCAGTTCTTC. It translates to CASSSSRTLNNEQFF.